The rows below give T cell receptor beta chains drawn from one sample of a study of T cell changes during pregnancy in multiple sclerosis. Sequencing used immunoSEQ multiplex PCR; TCRdb keeps in-frame clones, though not all of them. The sample has more than 55,000 clones, approximately 90% seen once. The specimen comprised peripheral blood, sampled in the second trimester of pregnancy. These receptors all come from a female donor with multiple sclerosis, enrolled in a pregnancy study. The CDR3 runs from the conserved cysteine through the conserved F or W. The D gene is left open where the match is weak. Only some rows state a clone size, as once, few, many or a class for expanded clones.

V: TRBV2
size: .
D: .
J: TRBJ2-3
CDR3: CASSVQGRGTDTQYF
DNA: TGTGCCAGCAGTGTCCAGGGTCGGGGCACAGATACGCAGTATTTT

V: TRBV15
size: .
D: .
J: TRBJ1-1
CDR3: CATSRDIRDSTEAFF
DNA: TGTGCCACCAGCAGAGATATACGAGACAGCACTGAAGCTTTCTTT

V: TRBV18
size: .
D: TRBD1
J: TRBJ1-1
CDR3: CASSPRTGQGLGTEAFF
DNA: TGTGCCAGCTCACCACGGACAGGACAGGGATTGGGCACTGAAGCTTTCTTT

V: TRBV30
size: .
D: TRBD1
J: TRBJ1-5
CDR3: CAWSNRGRQPQHF
DNA: TGTGCCTGGAGTAACAGGGGGCGACAGCCCCAGCATTTT

V: TRBV5-1
size: .
D: .
J: TRBJ2-3
CDR3: CASSSKRGSFPSADTQYF
DNA: TGCGCCAGCAGCTCCAAACGAGGGTCGTTTCCTTCCGCAGATACGCAGTATTTT

V: TRBV5-8
size: once
D: .
J: TRBJ1-5
CDR3: CASSRGQYSNQPQHF
DNA: TGTGCCAGCAGCCGCGGACAATATAGCAATCAGCCCCAGCATTTT

V: TRBV7-2
size: .
D: .
J: TRBJ1-2
CDR3: CASSPQRLTGLDYGYTF
DNA: TGTGCCAGCAGCCCCCAGAGGCTTACAGGGTTGGACTATGGCTACACCTTC

V: TRBV10-3
size: .
D: TRBD2
J: TRBJ2-1
CDR3: CASSGGAYNEQFF
DNA: TGTGCCAGCAGCGGGGGGGCCTACAATGAGCAGTTCTTC

V: TRBV10-1
size: .
D: .
J: TRBJ1-2
CDR3: CASTAGIGYGYTF
DNA: TGCGCCAGCACTGCGGGGATCGGCTATGGCTACACCTTC

V: TRBV28
size: .
D: TRBD1
J: TRBJ1-1
CDR3: CASSPEWIQGTEAFF
DNA: TGTGCCAGCAGTCCGGAGTGGATACAGGGGACTGAAGCTTTCTTT

V: TRBV6-5
size: .
D: .
J: TRBJ1-1
CDR3: CASSYSVRNTEAFF
DNA: TGTGCCAGCAGTTATTCCGTCAGGAACACTGAAGCTTTCTTT

V: TRBV19
size: .
D: .
J: TRBJ2-2
CDR3: CASTPGTLNTGELFF
DNA: TGTGCCAGTACCCCGGGGACTCTGAACACCGGGGAGCTGTTTTTT

V: TRBV9
size: .
D: .
J: TRBJ2-6
CDR3: CAIPLWAVAGANVLTF
DNA: TGTGCCATCCCGTTGTGGGCTGTGGCTGGGGCCAACGTCCTGACTTTC

V: TRBV6-1
size: .
D: TRBD2
J: TRBJ2-3
CDR3: CASSEQRGGYTDTQYF
DNA: TGTGCCAGCAGTGAACAGCGGGGGGGCTACACAGATACGCAGTATTTT

V: TRBV6-6
size: .
D: .
J: TRBJ2-5
CDR3: CASTPQGVETQYF
DNA: TGTGCCAGCACCCCCCAAGGGGTGGAGACCCAGTACTTC

V: TRBV5-6
size: few
D: TRBD1
J: TRBJ1-5
CDR3: CASSKLDREWTNQPQHF
DNA: TGTGCCAGCAGCAAACTCGACAGGGAATGGACCAATCAGCCCCAGCATTTT

V: TRBV5-6
size: .
D: .
J: TRBJ1-3
CDR3: CASSKGFSGNTIYF
DNA: TGTGCCAGCAGCAAGGGGTTTTCTGGAAACACCATATATTTT

V: TRBV4-1
size: .
D: TRBD1
J: TRBJ1-2
CDR3: CASSQFVRGNYGYTF
DNA: TGCGCCAGCAGCCAATTTGTCAGGGGGAACTATGGCTACACCTTC

V: TRBV30
size: .
D: .
J: TRBJ1-3
CDR3: CAWSVVGNTIYF
DNA: TGTGCCTGGAGTGTCGTGGGAAACACCATATATTTT

V: TRBV4-2
size: once
D: TRBD1
J: TRBJ1-2
CDR3: CASSQGDRENYGYTF
DNA: TGTGCCAGCAGCCAGGGCGACAGGGAGAACTATGGCTACACCTTC

V: TRBV5-4
size: .
D: .
J: TRBJ2-5
CDR3: CASSLEGGAEETQYF
DNA: TGTGCCAGCAGCTTGGAGGGGGGGGCCGAAGAGACCCAGTACTTC

V: TRBV5-5
size: .
D: TRBD2
J: TRBJ2-3
CDR3: CASMRASGHTDTQYF
DNA: TGTGCCAGCATGAGGGCTAGCGGGCACACAGATACGCAGTATTTT

V: TRBV6-6
size: .
D: .
J: TRBJ1-6
CDR3: CASTPGDSPLHF
DNA: TGTGCCAGCACGCCGGGGGATTCACCCCTCCACTTT

V: TRBV11-3
size: .
D: TRBD2
J: TRBJ2-3
CDR3: CASSFRTGGRTDTQYF
DNA: TGTGCCAGCAGCTTTCGGACCGGGGGGAGGACAGATACGCAGTATTTT